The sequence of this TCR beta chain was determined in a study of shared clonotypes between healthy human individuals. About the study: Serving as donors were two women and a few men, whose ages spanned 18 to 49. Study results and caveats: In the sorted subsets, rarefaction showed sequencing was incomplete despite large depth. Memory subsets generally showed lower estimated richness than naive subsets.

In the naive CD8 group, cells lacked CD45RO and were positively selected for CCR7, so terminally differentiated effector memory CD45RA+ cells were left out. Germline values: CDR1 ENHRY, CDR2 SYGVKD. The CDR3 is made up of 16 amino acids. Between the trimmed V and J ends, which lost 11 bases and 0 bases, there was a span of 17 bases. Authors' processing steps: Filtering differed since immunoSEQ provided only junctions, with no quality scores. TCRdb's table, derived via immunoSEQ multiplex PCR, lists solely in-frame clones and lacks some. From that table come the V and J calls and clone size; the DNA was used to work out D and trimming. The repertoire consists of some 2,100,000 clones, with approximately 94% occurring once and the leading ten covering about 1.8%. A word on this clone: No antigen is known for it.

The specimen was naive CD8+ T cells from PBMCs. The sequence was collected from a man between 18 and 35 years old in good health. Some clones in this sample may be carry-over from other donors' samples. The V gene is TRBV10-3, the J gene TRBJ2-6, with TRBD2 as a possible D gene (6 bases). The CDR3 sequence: CAVPGGKGSGANVLTF. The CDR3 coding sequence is TGTGCCGTCCCTGGGGGGAAGGGCTCTGGGGCCAACGTCCTGACTTTC.